A selection of T cell receptor beta chains follows, all from one sample in a study of blood T cell repertoires in COVID-19. Measured with immunoSEQ multiplex PCR; TCRdb has only the in-frame clones, and not every one. Of 100,000 or so clones listed, 70% to 90% are singletons. Sequencing used peripheral blood. The receptors shown here come from a man between 45 and 60 years old with active COVID-19. CDR3s include the opening cysteine and the closing phenylalanine or tryptophan. The order of the fields is clone size, J gene, CDR3 length, V gene, D gene, CDR3 DNA, CDR3 protein. D genes are given only for firm matches. Clone size, where shown, is once, few, many, or a class for clones that have expanded.

abundance: .
j_gene: TRBJ2-3
len: 15
v_gene: TRBV10-3
d_gene: TRBD1
CDR3nt: TGTGCCATCAGTGACAGGGGGCTGGGCACAGATACGCAGTATTTT
CDR3aa: CAISDRGLGTDTQYF

abundance: .
j_gene: TRBJ1-2
len: 12
v_gene: TRBV7-2
d_gene: .
CDR3nt: TGTGCCAGCAGCTTAGATGGGGGCGCGATCACCTTC
CDR3aa: CASSLDGGAITF

abundance: .
j_gene: TRBJ1-2
len: 13
v_gene: TRBV7-9
d_gene: TRBD1
CDR3nt: TGTGCCAGCAGCTTCAGGGGGCCGGAAGGCTACACCTTC
CDR3aa: CASSFRGPEGYTF

abundance: .
j_gene: TRBJ1-5
len: 15
v_gene: TRBV6-1
d_gene: TRBD1
CDR3nt: TGTGCCAGCAGTGAAGTCAGGGGGCGAAATCAGCCCCAGCATTTT
CDR3aa: CASSEVRGRNQPQHF

abundance: once
j_gene: TRBJ1-4
len: 14
v_gene: TRBV7-8
d_gene: TRBD1
CDR3nt: TGTGCCAGCAGCCCCAGGGGGCAGGGCGAAAAACTGTTTTTT
CDR3aa: CASSPRGQGEKLFF

abundance: .
j_gene: TRBJ1-1
len: 15
v_gene: TRBV5-8
d_gene: TRBD1
CDR3nt: TGTGCCAGCAGCTTGGTGACAGGGATAAAGGCTGAAGCTTTCTTT
CDR3aa: CASSLVTGIKAEAFF

abundance: .
j_gene: TRBJ2-1
len: 15
v_gene: TRBV11-2
d_gene: TRBD2
CDR3nt: TGTGCCAGCAGCTTAGTTAGCGGGGGGACCAATGAGCAGTTCTTC
CDR3aa: CASSLVSGGTNEQFF

abundance: .
j_gene: TRBJ1-4
len: 15
v_gene: TRBV10-2
d_gene: TRBD1
CDR3nt: TGCGCCAGCAGTGAGGGGGCCCAGGGGGGTGAAAAACTGTTTTTT
CDR3aa: CASSEGAQGGEKLFF

abundance: .
j_gene: TRBJ2-7
len: 14
v_gene: TRBV6-5
d_gene: TRBD1
CDR3nt: TGTGCCAGCAGTTACTCCAGGGGGCTATACGAGCAGTACTTC
CDR3aa: CASSYSRGLYEQYF

abundance: .
j_gene: TRBJ1-5
len: 15
v_gene: TRBV2
d_gene: .
CDR3nt: TGTGCCAGCAGTGAAGCGCAGGGCCCAGTGACGCCCCAGCATTTT
CDR3aa: CASSEAQGPVTPQHF

abundance: .
j_gene: TRBJ2-1
len: 16
v_gene: TRBV5-8
d_gene: TRBD2
CDR3nt: TGTGCCAGCAGCTCGTCGGGACTAGCTAACTACAATGAGCAGTTCTTC
CDR3aa: CASSSSGLANYNEQFF

abundance: .
j_gene: TRBJ2-3
len: 16
v_gene: TRBV5-4
d_gene: .
CDR3nt: TGTGCCAGCAGCTTGAAGGAGGGCGGGGGCACAGATACGCAGTATTTT
CDR3aa: CASSLKEGGGTDTQYF

abundance: .
j_gene: TRBJ2-7
len: 16
v_gene: TRBV4-3
d_gene: TRBD2
CDR3nt: TGCGCCAGCAGCCAAGATCAGCGGGGAATAACCTACGAGCAGTACTTC
CDR3aa: CASSQDQRGITYEQYF

abundance: .
j_gene: TRBJ2-4
len: 17
v_gene: TRBV15
d_gene: .
CDR3nt: TGTGCCACCAGCAACCAAGGGGGAAAACTAGCCAAAAACATTCAGTACTTC
CDR3aa: CATSNQGGKLAKNIQYF

abundance: .
j_gene: TRBJ1-5
len: 15
v_gene: TRBV5-1
d_gene: .
CDR3nt: TGCGCCAGCAGCCCCGTAGGGGGGGACAATCAGCCCCAGCATTTT
CDR3aa: CASSPVGGDNQPQHF

abundance: .
j_gene: TRBJ1-1
len: 13
v_gene: TRBV19
d_gene: .
CDR3nt: TGTGCCAGTTTAAGAGAATGGAACACTGAAGCTTTCTTT
CDR3aa: CASLREWNTEAFF

abundance: .
j_gene: TRBJ2-3
len: 13
v_gene: TRBV5-1
d_gene: .
CDR3nt: TGCGCCAGCAGGGGCCGGGACACAGATACGCAGTATTTT
CDR3aa: CASRGRDTDTQYF

abundance: .
j_gene: TRBJ2-7
len: 16
v_gene: TRBV9
d_gene: TRBD1
CDR3nt: TGTGCCAGCAGCCCGGGGTGGACAGGGGGATTCGACGAGCAGTACTTC
CDR3aa: CASSPGWTGGFDEQYF

abundance: .
j_gene: TRBJ1-6
len: 13
v_gene: TRBV2
d_gene: .
CDR3nt: TGTGCCAGCAGTGACAGGGGTAATTCACCCCTCCACTTT
CDR3aa: CASSDRGNSPLHF

abundance: .
j_gene: TRBJ2-7
len: 14
v_gene: TRBV11-3
d_gene: .
CDR3nt: TGTGCCAGCAGCTTAAGGACAGCCGATTACGAGCAGTACTTC
CDR3aa: CASSLRTADYEQYF

abundance: once
j_gene: TRBJ1-1
len: 14
v_gene: TRBV11-2
d_gene: TRBD1
CDR3nt: TGTGCCAGCACTGGACAGGGGATGAACACTGAAGCTTTCTTT
CDR3aa: CASTGQGMNTEAFF

abundance: .
j_gene: TRBJ1-2
len: 14
v_gene: TRBV5-5
d_gene: .
CDR3nt: TGTGCCAGCAGCTTTTCCCAGGGTGGATTCGGCTACACCTTC
CDR3aa: CASSFSQGGFGYTF

abundance: .
j_gene: TRBJ2-1
len: 16
v_gene: TRBV6-5
d_gene: TRBD2
CDR3nt: TGTGCCAGCAGTTACTCAGCGGGGGCGCCCCGTGATGAGCAGTTCTTC
CDR3aa: CASSYSAGAPRDEQFF

abundance: .
j_gene: TRBJ2-5
len: 15
v_gene: TRBV7-7
d_gene: TRBD2
CDR3nt: TGTGCTAGCAGCTTTTTAGCGGGGGGGCAAGAGACCCAGTACTTC
CDR3aa: CASSFLAGGQETQYF

abundance: .
j_gene: TRBJ2-7
len: 14
v_gene: TRBV5-6
d_gene: TRBD1
CDR3nt: TGTGCCAGCAGCCCCCGGACAGGGGGGGCCGAGCAGTACTTC
CDR3aa: CASSPRTGGAEQYF

abundance: .
j_gene: TRBJ1-2
len: 12
v_gene: TRBV19
d_gene: .
CDR3nt: TGTGCCAGTAGCGCAGGGTGGAATGGCTACACCTTC
CDR3aa: CASSAGWNGYTF

abundance: once
j_gene: TRBJ2-7
len: 13
v_gene: TRBV5-4
d_gene: .
CDR3nt: TGTGCCAGCAGCTCTGAACGGGCCTACGAGCAGTACTTC
CDR3aa: CASSSERAYEQYF

abundance: .
j_gene: TRBJ2-7
len: 13
v_gene: TRBV11-1
d_gene: .
CDR3nt: TGTGCCAGCAGCTCCCAGGGTTACTACGAGCAGTACTTC
CDR3aa: CASSSQGYYEQYF

abundance: .
j_gene: TRBJ2-7
len: 17
v_gene: TRBV14
d_gene: .
CDR3nt: TGTGCCAGCAGCCGACACCCCCCATGGATCGATGCCTACGAGCAGTACTTC
CDR3aa: CASSRHPPWIDAYEQYF